This is a list of T cell receptor beta chains from one sample in a study of T cell changes during pregnancy in multiple sclerosis. This table comes from immunoSEQ multiplex PCR, and its TCRdb copy is limited to in-frame clones, with some not included. The sample lists fewer than 40,000 clones, 90% seen once, with around 12% in the top ten. Sequences were derived from CD8+ T cells from peripheral blood mononuclear cells, sampled in the first trimester of pregnancy. The source is a female donor with multiple sclerosis, enrolled in a pregnancy study. The CDR3 runs from the conserved cysteine through the conserved F or W. Fields, in order: J gene, V gene, clone size, D gene, CDR3 DNA, CDR3 protein. A D gene is named only where the DNA matches it firmly. Size is stated for part of the rows, as once, few or many counts, or as a class when the clone is expanded.

TRBJ1-4	TRBV19	NA	NA	TGTGCCAGTAGTATAGATCTCGCAGGCCTTAATGAAAAACTGTTTTTT	CASSIDLAGLNEKLFF
TRBJ2-1	TRBV4-3	NA	NA	TGCGCCAGCAGCCAAGATATCCAGGGATCCTACAATGAGCAGTTCTTC	CASSQDIQGSYNEQFF
TRBJ2-1	TRBV6-5	NA	NA	TGTGCCAGCAGTTACTCAGGGGAAGGGCCAGCCAGGCAGTTCTTC	CASSYSGEGPARQFF
TRBJ2-5	TRBV15	NA	NA	TGTGCCACCGGAGGGGTCGAGACCCAGTACTTC	CATGGVETQYF
TRBJ1-5	TRBV28	NA	NA	TGTGCCAGCAGTTTGTCAGGCTCAGGGGCCCAGCATTTT	CASSLSGSGAQHF
TRBJ2-7	TRBV7-8	once	TRBD2	TGTGCCAGCAGCTTAGAGGTTAGCGGGAGCTACGAGCAGTACTTC	CASSLEVSGSYEQYF
TRBJ2-3	TRBV2	NA	NA	TGTGCCAGCAGTGATTTGAGAGTAGATACGCAGTATTTT	CASSDLRVDTQYF
TRBJ2-7	TRBV4-2	NA	NA	TGTGCCAGCAGCCCTAGACGGATTAACTACGAGCAGTACTTC	CASSPRRINYEQYF
TRBJ1-2	TRBV6-5	NA	NA	TGTGCCAGCAGTACGGAGGGGAACGGTGGCTACACCTTC	CASSTEGNGGYTF
TRBJ2-1	TRBV4-1	NA	TRBD2	TGCGCCAGCAGCCAACTTTTAGCGGGGTATGAGCAGTTCTTC	CASSQLLAGYEQFF
TRBJ2-1	TRBV27	NA	NA	TGTGCCAGCAGGCCGACAGGTACGGTGAATGAGCAGTTCTTC	CASRPTGTVNEQFF
TRBJ1-1	TRBV6-5	NA	NA	TGTGCCAGCAGTTACTCCCTAGGGGACACTGAAGCTTTCTTT	CASSYSLGDTEAFF
TRBJ2-3	TRBV7-6	NA	TRBD2	TGTGCCAGCAGCCCCGAGACTAGCGGAGAAACAGATACGCAGTATTTT	CASSPETSGETDTQYF
TRBJ2-1	TRBV25-1	NA	NA	TGTGCCAGCTGGGAGAGCGGGAATGAGCAGTTCTTC	CASWESGNEQFF
TRBJ2-5	TRBV5-4	NA	NA	TGTGCCAGCAGCTCACTAACTCAAGAGACCCAGTACTTC	CASSSLTQETQYF
TRBJ2-7	TRBV29-1	NA	TRBD2	TGCAGCGTTACCTCGGCTAGCGGGTTTTACGAGCAGTACTTC	CSVTSASGFYEQYF
TRBJ2-1	TRBV7-9	NA	NA	TGTGCCAGCAGCGCTAACAATGAGCAGTTCTTC	CASSANNEQFF
TRBJ2-5	TRBV6-1	NA	TRBD1	TGTGCCAGCAGCTCCACAGGGGGATTGGTAGAGACCCAGTACTTC	CASSSTGGLVETQYF
TRBJ2-1	TRBV27	NA	NA	TGTGCCAGCAGTTTTGTTCGACAGAATGAGCAGTTCTTC	CASSFVRQNEQFF
TRBJ2-1	TRBV12-5	many	TRBD2	TGTGCTAGTGCTCCGGGACTAGCGAACCACAATGAGCAGTTCTTC	CASAPGLANHNEQFF
TRBJ2-2	TRBV27	few	NA	TGTGCCAGCAGCGTCCGGAGGGCCGGGGAGCTGTTTTTT	CASSVRRAGELFF